The entry below gives a single TCR beta chain sequence along with its context. PCR involved 60 Vbeta and 13 Jbeta primers. Assay: immunoSEQ multiplex PCR; the TCRdb copy retains only in-frame clones and omits some. The sample lists some 180,000 clones; about 80% were seen once. The data originate from a study of cytomegalovirus exposure and HLA in healthy donors. Likely unrecorded immune exposures existed in these nominally healthy donors. This CDR3 contains 15 residues. V was trimmed by 4 bases and J by 4 bases, leaving 17 bases between them. The V gene's germline CDR1 is SGDLS and CDR2 YYNGEE. The source of this sequence is a man aged 25 to 45 in good health and CMV-seronegative. The sequenced sample was PBMCs. The V gene is TRBV9, the J gene TRBJ1-1; D is undetermined. The CDR3 DNA reads TGTGCCAGCAGCCCTGCAGGAGGGAGGAGCACTGAAGCTTTCTTT. Amino acid sequence: CASSPAGGRSTEAFF. The full variable domain, with the rest looked up from reference TRBV9 and TRBJ1-1, is DSGVTQTPKHLITATGQRVTLRCSPRSGDLSVYWYQQSLDQGLQFLIQYYNGEERAKGNILERFSAQQFPDLHSELNLSSLELGDSALYFCASSPAGGRSTEAFFGQGTRLTVV.